This is a list of T cell receptor beta chains from one sample in a study of beta chain features in type 1 diabetes. Using immunoSEQ multiplex PCR, the repertoire was profiled, and TCRdb retains in-frame clones only, with some absent. Of 400,000 or so clones in the sample, 8.5% to 10% are singletons; the top ten hold 0.6%. Sample: central memory CD4+ T cells from blood. These TCRs come from a man younger than 45 with type 1 diabetes. Both conserved end residues are part of each CDR3. D genes are given only for firm matches. Clone size appears in some rows only: once, few, many, or a class for an expanded clone.

j_call d_call clone_size v_call cdr3_nt cdr3_aa
TRBJ2-3 NA many TRBV5-6 TGTGCCAGCAGCTTGGCCGCAGCAGATACGCAGTATTTT CASSLAAADTQYF
TRBJ2-7 NA few TRBV4-1 TGCGCCAGCAGCCCGAGAGACAGAGTCCACCGATACGAGCAGTACTTC CASSPRDRVHRYEQYF
TRBJ2-1 TRBD2 few TRBV4-1 TGCGCCAGCACCTCTAGCGGGAGGGCCGTCAGGAATGAGCAGTTCTTC CASTSSGRAVRNEQFF
TRBJ1-3 NA NA TRBV9 TGTGCCAGCGCCACCTCTGGAAACACCATATATTTT CASATSGNTIYF
TRBJ2-7 TRBD1 NA TRBV30 TGTGCCTGGGGGTTTCCCAGACAGGGGGGCTACGAGCAGTACTTC CAWGFPRQGGYEQYF
TRBJ2-7 NA NA TRBV5-1 TGCGCCAGCAGCTTGGTGACAGGCCCCTACGAGCAGTACTTC CASSLVTGPYEQYF
TRBJ2-3 NA few TRBV30 TGTGCCGAGCTTAGCCGTGACACAGATACGCAGTATTTT CAELSRDTDTQYF
TRBJ1-5 NA few TRBV6-5 TGTGCCAGCAGTTACTCGGCGTTGCAGCCCCAGCATTTT CASSYSALQPQHF
TRBJ2-2 TRBD2 few TRBV11-2 TGTGCCAGCAGCTTGGGGACTAGTACAAACGGGGAGCTGTTTTTT CASSLGTSTNGELFF
TRBJ1-1 NA NA TRBV7-8 TGTGCCAGCAGCTTAGAGGTTAACACTGAAGCTTTCTTT CASSLEVNTEAFF
TRBJ1-1 NA NA TRBV29-1 TGCAGCGTTGAAGATCTTCGAGTCGGGACGAACACTGAAGCTTTCTTT CSVEDLRVGTNTEAFF
TRBJ2-7 TRBD2 NA TRBV27 TGTGCCAGCAGTTCGCCTAGAGCGGGGACCTACGAGCAGTACTTC CASSSPRAGTYEQYF
TRBJ2-1 NA NA TRBV7-2 TGTGCCAGCAGGTTGGATCGACAAGCAAATGAGCAGTTCTTC CASRLDRQANEQFF
TRBJ1-1 NA few TRBV5-4 TGTGCCAGCAGCTACGGGGTAAACACTGAAGCTTTCTTT CASSYGVNTEAFF
TRBJ1-5 TRBD1 NA TRBV6-5 TGTGCCAGCAGTTCAGGGGGCGGTCAGCCCCAGCATTTT CASSSGGGQPQHF
TRBJ2-7 NA few TRBV6-5 TGTGCCAGCAGTTACTCAGCGGATACCTCCTACGAGCAGTACTTC CASSYSADTSYEQYF
TRBJ2-1 NA many TRBV11-3 TGTGCCAGCAGTTTGCAGGGGAACTCCTACAATGAGCAGTTCTTC CASSLQGNSYNEQFF
TRBJ2-3 NA NA TRBV7-9 TGTGCCAGCAGCCCTAACCCAGCCGATACGCAGTATTTT CASSPNPADTQYF
TRBJ1-2 TRBD1 NA TRBV5-4 TGTGCCAGCAGCCCGACAGGGGTAGGGGCTGGCTACACCTTC CASSPTGVGAGYTF
TRBJ2-1 NA NA TRBV11-2 TGTGCCAGCAGCTCTGTGGCAGGGGCGAATGAGCAGTTCTTC CASSSVAGANEQFF
TRBJ2-7 TRBD2 NA TRBV18 TGTGCCAGCTCACCGATTTTTAGCGGGAGGGCCTACGTCCACGAGCAGTACTTC CASSPIFSGRAYVHEQYF
TRBJ2-5 TRBD2 many TRBV27 TGTGCCAGCAGTATCAGTAGGCGGGGGGTGGAGACCCAGTACTTC CASSISRRGVETQYF
TRBJ2-5 NA few TRBV9 TGTGCCAGCAGCGTAGGCACATGGGTCCAAGAGACCCAGTACTTC CASSVGTWVQETQYF
TRBJ2-2 TRBD2 few TRBV4-3 TGCGCCAGCAGCCAAGGCCGTAGCGGGAGGGCCAATAGTCCTAAGACCGGGGAGCTGTTTTTT CASSQGRSGRANSPKTGELFF
TRBJ1-1 NA NA TRBV5-6 TGTGCCAGCAGCTTGATACAGCGGGATGTTGAAGCTTTCTTT CASSLIQRDVEAFF
TRBJ2-1 TRBD2 NA TRBV29-1 TGCAGCGTTCCCGGGACTAGCGGGACGAGCTCCTACAATGAGCAGTTCTTC CSVPGTSGTSSYNEQFF
TRBJ1-2 TRBD1 once TRBV11-1 TGTGCCAGCAGTCACCAGGGGGCGCCCGGCTACACCTTC CASSHQGAPGYTF
TRBJ2-1 TRBD2 few TRBV19 TGTGCCAGTAGTATAGTGGGGGCTAGCGGGACCCACAATGAGCAGTTCTTC CASSIVGASGTHNEQFF
TRBJ2-7 NA many TRBV7-8 TGTGCCAGCAGCTCACCTCGTTACAGGGACGAGCAGTACTTC CASSSPRYRDEQYF
TRBJ2-5 NA few TRBV5-4 TGTGCGTTAGGGGACCAAGAGACCCAGTACTTC CALGDQETQYF
TRBJ1-1 NA NA TRBV7-2 TGTGCCAGCAGCTTTTCGACAGGCACTGAAGCTTTCTTT CASSFSTGTEAFF